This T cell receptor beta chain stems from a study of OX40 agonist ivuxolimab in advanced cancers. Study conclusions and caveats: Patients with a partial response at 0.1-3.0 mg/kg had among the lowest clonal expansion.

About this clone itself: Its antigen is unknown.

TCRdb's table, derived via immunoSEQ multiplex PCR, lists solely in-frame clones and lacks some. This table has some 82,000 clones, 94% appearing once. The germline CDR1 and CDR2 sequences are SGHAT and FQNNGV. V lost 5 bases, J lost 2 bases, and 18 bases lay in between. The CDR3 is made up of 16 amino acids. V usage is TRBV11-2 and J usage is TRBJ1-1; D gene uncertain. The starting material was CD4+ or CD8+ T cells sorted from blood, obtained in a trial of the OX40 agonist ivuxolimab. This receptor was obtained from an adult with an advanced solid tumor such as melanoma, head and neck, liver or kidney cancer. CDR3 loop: CASSLPVGRLNTEAFF. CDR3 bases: TGTGCCAGCAGCCTACCGGTCGGAAGGTTAAACACTGAAGCTTTCTTT.